This T cell receptor beta chain was obtained from a study of T cells after yellow fever vaccination (dated by TCRdb to the late 2010s). Notes on the research overall: The SMART-Seq v4 Ultra Low Input RNA kit was used to prepare libraries from fractions with low cell numbers. The cohort comprised two healthy male donors, one aged 18 to 29 and one aged 30 to 40 years. Bulk PBMC replicates and cell subsets were isolated from blood drawn at multiple timepoints before and after both primary and secondary immunization. Bulk TCR alpha and beta repertoires were sequenced longitudinally to track T-cell clones before and after primary and booster YFV17D yellow fever vaccination.

Broad study findings and their caveats: After the booster, most of the clones that had expanded following primary vaccination were detected again (96% of CD4 and around 87% of CD8), which suggests that memory was broadly maintained. A small fraction of clonotypes showed up in both the CD4 and CD8 compartments, probably as a result of convergent recombination. The secondary T-cell response was weaker than the primary response but faster, peaking on day 5 instead of day 15. Because abundant contaminating clonotypes from the bulk population could be contained in FACS-sorted repertoires, computational filtering was required. Only a couple of donors were included in the study, so the extent to which the findings can be generalized is limited.

Sample treatment or condition, as interpreted from the label and publication: live attenuated yellow fever vaccine strain. At every blood-draw timepoint, two biological replicates of bulk PBMCs were collected. A standard Ficoll-Paque protocol was used to isolate PBMCs from peripheral blood. TriZol was used to extract RNA from bulk PBMCs, CD4 and CD8 fractions, and dextramer-positive and dextramer-negative fractions. V was cut back by 5 bases and J by 5 bases, leaving a gap of 12 bases between them. Its CDR3 holds 13 amino acids, cysteine through phenylalanine. Just CDR3 DNA is preserved here, 39 bases in frame from base 1. TCR cDNA was synthesized by 5'RACE template switching, which introduced a universal primer site and unique molecular identifiers. cDNA synthesis was primed from both the TCR alpha and TCR beta constant segments. Two PCR steps were used to amplify libraries, with sample barcodes and sequencing adapters being added in the second step. Sequencing of libraries was done on Illumina HiSeq 2500 (2x100 bp) or NovaSeq (2x150 bp). In the original analysis: MIGEC handled demultiplexing of reads and collapsing into UMI consensus sequences, while MiXCR performed V(D)J alignment. Vaccine-responding clonotypes were defined with edgeR using replicate PBMC samples, requiring FDR below 0.01 and a log2 fold change above 5 up to day 15. CD4 or CD8 identity was assigned to each bulk clonotype according to whether the clonotype was present at higher abundance in the sequenced CD4 repertoire or the sequenced CD8 repertoire. The raw public reads went through TCRdb reprocessing: fastp at Q25, MiXCR clone calling, in-frame beta chains kept. Rows matching on CDR3 protein sequence are summarized as one entry with the most common DNA and genes. The V and J calls follow TCRdb's processing rather than the paper's. Here the sample has some 390,000 distinct CDR3 sequences; approximately 6% occur a single time. The leading ten clones occupy over 12% of the sample.

In its sample, this clonotype was seen many times. This receptor's antigen is unknown. Base qualities were left out, and no much larger clone turns up one base away. The receptor comes from a man aged 30 to 39 who received the YFV17D yellow fever vaccine. This specimen consisted of PBMCs, obtained 5 days after the yellow fever booster vaccination. The V gene is TRBV12-3 or TRBV12-4 and the J gene is TRBJ2-5, with TRBD1 tentatively as D gene (5 bases match). CDR3 sequence: CASSGWGLETQYF. The DNA reads as follows: TGTGCCAGCAGTGGGTGGGGCCTGGAGACCCAGTACTTC.